This TCR beta chain was sequenced in a study of blood T cell repertoires in COVID-19 (TCRdb year 2020). For context, the study as a whole: Samples covering the acute and convalescent phases of COVID-19 were provided by collaborators in the United States, Italy and Spain. The material from the prospective study consisted of cDNA or gDNA derived from T cells, B-cell-depleted T cells, or PBMCs. The dataset comprised deeply sampled blood TCRbeta repertoires from subjects exposed to, actively infected with, or recovered from COVID-19. The repertoires were released in a freely available public database meant as a resource for research on the immune response to SARS-CoV-2. Samples came from the ongoing ImmuneRACE study (first 160 participants) plus 1,254 subjects from 6 global collaborators. A de-identified subject ID, COVID-19 status, age in years and sex were almost always included in the sample metadata. Where available, HLA class I and class II types were taken from metadata supplied by the sample provider and were not determined by assay-based typing. Overall study outcomes, separate from this receptor: Clinical and demographic metadata were provided uncurated, with the amount varying by source and participant.

The CDR3 spans 14 residues, from the cysteine through the phenylalanine. CDR3 DNA is the only sequence kept; it has 42 bases, read in frame from the first base. In the germline V gene, CDR1 corresponds to SGDLS and CDR2 to YYNGEE. V is shortened by 0 bases, J by 8 bases, and the region joining them spans 12 bases. A note on this clone: This receptor's antigen is unknown. No much larger clonotype is one base removed from it; base qualities were not supplied.

TCRbeta CDR3 regions were amplified from genomic DNA by means of the immunoSEQ Assay, a bias-controlled multiplex PCR. On the study's bioinformatics: The number of nucleated cells in each sample was estimated by amplification of reference gene primers within the assay. Sequence reads were collapsed and filtered to measure the absolute abundance of every unique TCRbeta CDR3 rearrangement. Productive Simpson clonality was computed per sample as the square root of Simpson's diversity index over productive rearrangements. The source is immuneACCESS, and TCRdb retained only in-frame sequences with V and J called. Part of the clones is not carried over; for the studies checked, unresolved V genes explain less than half of this, and the remainder is unexplained. From that table come the V and J calls and clone size; the DNA was used to work out D and trimming. This sample is represented by 87,000 or so clones; over 80% of them were singletons. Of the sample, roughly 2.1% falls within the top ten clones.

Each collaborating institution followed its own protocols to collect whole blood in K2EDTA tubes. For TCRbeta analysis, collaborators shipped samples as frozen whole blood, isolated PBMCs, or DNA extracted from either of those sample types. This TCR derives from a woman aged 70 to 79 with acute or convalescent COVID-19. Sequencing was carried out using peripheral blood. The V and J genes are TRBV9 and TRBJ2-1, with TRBD2 perhaps the D gene, on 5 matching bases. The nucleotide sequence reads as follows: TGTGCCAGCAGCGTAGAGAGTCAGAGGGATGAGCAGTTCTTC. Its protein reads: CASSVESQRDEQFF. Full variable domain (CDR3 extended with the reference TRBV9 and TRBJ2-1 proteins): DSGVTQTPKHLITATGQRVTLRCSPRSGDLSVYWYQQSLDQGLQFLIQYYNGEERAKGNILERFSAQQFPDLHSELNLSSLELGDSALYFCASSVESQRDEQFFGPGTRLTVL.